The 24 T cell receptor beta chains listed next were all sequenced from one sample in a study of fetal regulatory T cell absence and autoimmunity. The assay was immunoSEQ multiplex PCR, and TCRdb's table has in-frame clones only and misses some. The table records some 46,000 clones, roughly four fifths of them present only once. Sequenced: cord blood. All receptors come from a newborn boy with IPEX syndrome.

The rearrangement uses TRBV4-2 and TRBJ2-1, with 10 positions matching TRBD2. CDR3 length equals 17 residues. J gave up 5 bases and V 4 bases, and 11 bases lay outside the gene matches. Germline V CDR1 and CDR2: LGHNA, YNFKEQ. CDR3 DNA sequence: TGTGCCAGCAGCCCCGCCATTCTAGCGGGAGATCACAATGAGCAGTTCTTC. This gives the protein CASSPAILAGDHNEQFF.

The V gene is TRBV13, the J gene TRBJ2-7; TRBD2 matches 8 bases. CDR3 length: 16 amino acids. V trimming: 1 base; J trimming: 7 bases; junction bases outside the gene matches: 12. The germline CDR1 and CDR2 sequences are PRHDT and FYEKMQ (reference sequence). The CDR3 bases are TGTGCCAGCAGCTTAGCCCCCCCCGGGGGGGCCCGAGAGCAGTACTTC. This sequence encodes CASSLAPPGGAREQYF. Based on the CDR3 plus reference TRBV13 and TRBJ2-7, the full variable domain is AAGVIQSPRHLIKEKRETATLKCYPIPRHDTVYWYQQGPGQDPQFLISFYEKMQSDKGSIPDRFSAQQFSDYHSELNMSSLELGDSALYFCASSLAPPGGAREQYFGPGTRLTVT.

V usage is TRBV5-6 and J usage is TRBJ2-7, with D possibly being TRBD2 (5 bases). V lost 4 bases to trimming and J lost 2 bases, with 16 bases between them. This CDR3 has 15 amino acids. CDR1 SGHDT and CDR2 YYEEEE come from the germline V gene. The CDR3 sequence: CASSAGWGVTYEQYF. DNA for the CDR3: TGTGCCAGCAGCGCCGGGTGGGGAGTCACCTACGAGCAGTACTTC.

The rearrangement uses TRBV7-2 and TRBJ2-1, with 11 bases aligning to TRBD2. The length of the CDR3 is 15 residues. Germline V gene sequence: CDR1 SGHTA, CDR2 FQGNSA. With 1 base clipped from V and 7 bases from J, the junction kept 3 bases outside the gene matches. As DNA, the CDR3 is TGTGCCAGCAGCTTAGGACTAGCGGGGACTAATGAGCAGTTCTTC. Protein product: CASSLGLAGTNEQFF. Looking up the rest from reference TRBV7-2 and TRBJ2-1 gives the full variable domain: GAGVSQSPSNKVTEKGKDVELRCDPISGHTALYWYRQSLGQGLEFLIYFQGNSAPDKSGLPSDRFSAERTGGSVSTLTIQRTQQEDSAVYLCASSLGLAGTNEQFFGPGTRLTVL.

This clone was detected once. The junction departs from germline at one end; a sequencing error may be responsible. The chain links TRBV9 to TRBJ2-2; D is unresolved. The germline V gene encodes CDR1 SGDLS and CDR2 YYNGEE. The CDR3 loop spans 14 amino acids. The chain's CDR3 is CTSSVEVAIGELFF. CDR3 DNA sequence: TGTACCAGCAGCGTAGAGGTAGCTATCGGGGAGCTGTTTTTT.

This chain joins TRBV30 and TRBJ1-2; D is unclear. Germline loops: CDR1 GTSNPN, CDR2 SVGIG (reference sequence). The CDR3 consists of 15 residues. V was clipped by 2 bases and J by 2 bases, with 15 bases between them. CDR3 in amino acids: CAWSIGGNWNYGYTF. CDR3 nucleotides: TGTGCCTGGAGTATAGGAGGAAATTGGAACTATGGCTACACCTTC.

This rearrangement joins TRBV7-8 to TRBJ2-7; tentative D call: TRBD2 (6 bases). The CDR3 sequence is 13 residues long. V was clipped by 4 bases and J by 3 bases, with 10 bases between them. Germline values: CDR1 SGHVS, CDR2 FQNEAQ. CDR3: CASSSGLDYEQYF. As DNA, the CDR3 is TGTGCCAGCAGCTCGGGACTGGACTACGAGCAGTACTTC.

V gene TRBV6-5 combines with J gene TRBJ2-3; D possibly corresponds to TRBD2 (6 bases). The V gene lost 0 bases and the J gene lost 4 bases, with 11 bases spanning the gap. The CDR3 extends over 15 amino acids. Germline assignment: CDR1 MNHEY and CDR2 SVGAGI. The CDR3 region is CASSYSAGRSDTQYF. DNA for the CDR3: TGTGCCAGCAGTTACTCAGCGGGCCGATCAGATACGCAGTATTTT.

This clone occurred once. A read error may produce the germline difference seen at one junction end. Other nucleotide sequences from this sample produce the same CDR3. The chain employs TRBV6-5 and TRBJ2-2; 12 bases match TRBD1. The CDR3 has 15 amino acids. Germline V CDR1 and CDR2: MNHEY, SVGAGI. This CDR3 reads CASSYGTGGTGELFF. CDR3 DNA: TGTGCCAGCAGTTACGGGACAGGGGGCACCGGGGAGCTATTTTTT.

This chain uses TRBV4-1 with TRBJ2-6, with D unresolved. The CDR3 has 17 amino acids. The V gene lost 0 bases and the J gene lost 1 base, with 10 bases spanning the gap. Looked up from germline, CDR1 is MGHRA and CDR2 is YSYEKL. In nucleotides, the CDR3 is TGCGCCAGCAGCCAAGACTACTGGGAATCTGGGGCCAACGTCCTGACTTTC. This translates into CASSQDYWESGANVLTF.

This clone has just a few counts. The CDR3, as DNA: TGTGCCAGCAGTGCCGGGGGCGAGCAGTACTTC. Its translation: CASSAGGEQYF. The gene calls are TRBV2 and TRBJ2-7; tentative D call: TRBD2 (6 bases). This CDR3 has 11 amino acids. V was pared by 4 bases and J by 6 bases, with 7 bases between. The germline CDR1 and CDR2 sequences are SNHLY and FYNNEI. Full variable domain (outside the CDR3, taken from reference TRBV2 and TRBJ2-7): EPEVTQTPSHQVTQMGQEVILRCVPISNHLYFYWYRQILGQKVEFLVSFYNNEISEKSEIFDDQFSVERPDGSNFTLKIRSTKLEDSAMYFCASSAGGEQYFGPGTRLTVT.

This chain's CDR3 is CASSWARGPQETQYF. In DNA, the CDR3 is TGTGCCAGCAGCTGGGCTCGGGGGCCCCAAGAGACCCAGTACTTC. The rearrangement links TRBV5-6 to TRBJ2-5; D assignment may be TRBD1 or TRBD2 (6 bases each). Trimming pared 3 bases from V and 1 base from J, leaving 13 bases between. Germline V CDR1 and CDR2: SGHDT, YYEEEE. This CDR3 has 15 amino acids.

This clone was seen more than once but under ten times. This chain uses TRBV10-2 with TRBJ1-6; tentative D call: TRBD1 (6 bases). Trimming left V 6 bases short and J 10 bases short, with 13 bases between. The CDR3 is 13 amino acids. Per germline, CDR1 WSHSY and CDR2 SAAADI. CDR3: CASRDRIVSPLHF. The CDR3 DNA follows: TGCGCCAGCAGAGACAGGATAGTATCACCCCTCCACTTT.

This chain links TRBV5-6 with TRBJ2-3; TRBD1 matches at 7 bases. Trimming took 4 bases from V and 2 from J; bases not matched to a gene: 7. This CDR3 is 15 amino acids long. Germline CDR1 SGHDT, CDR2 YYEEEE. The CDR3 bases are TGTGCCAGCAGCACTCGACAGGGTCTCACAGATACGCAGTATTTT. This sequence encodes CASSTRQGLTDTQYF. The full variable domain, with the rest looked up from reference TRBV5-6 and TRBJ2-3, is DAGVTQSPTHLIKTRGQQVTLRCSPKSGHDTVSWYQQALGQGPQFIFQYYEEEERQRGNFPDRFSGHQFPNYSSELNVNALLLGDSALYLCASSTRQGLTDTQYFGPGTRLTVL.

This clone appeared once. This chain links TRBV7-9 with TRBJ2-7, with a possible D match to TRBD1 (5 bases). This CDR3 has 17 amino acids. V was cut by 3 bases and J by 3 bases, with 21 bases left in between. Per the germline V gene, CDR1 is SEHNR and CDR2 is FQNEAQ (reference sequence). Here the CDR3 reads CASSFNRPGIYGYEQYF. CDR3 nucleotide sequence: TGTGCCAGCAGCTTTAACCGACCAGGGATTTATGGCTACGAGCAGTACTTC.

This clone was detected only a few times. The gene calls are TRBV19 and TRBJ1-5; no definite D call. The CDR3 is 15 residues long. V lost 1 base and J 4 bases, leaving 11 bases between the germline ends. The germline V gene has CDR1 LNHDA and CDR2 SQIVND (reference sequence). The CDR3 DNA sequence: TGTGCCAGTAGTATAGGGAGCAGTGGGAATCAGCCCCAGCATTTT. Translating it yields CASSIGSSGNQPQHF.

As for this clone: The identical CDR3 is also encoded by other nucleotide sequences in the sample. The V gene is TRBV7-2, the J gene TRBJ2-3, with D possibly TRBD1 on 6 matching bases. Germline values: CDR1 SGHTA, CDR2 FQGNSA. The germline V and J ends were trimmed by 1 base and 1 base, with 6 bases remaining between them. CDR3 length: 14 residues. CDR3 sequence: CASSLDRGTDTQYF. CDR3 DNA: TGTGCCAGCAGCTTAGACAGGGGCACAGATACGCAGTATTTT.

This clone appeared a single time. This chain uses TRBV5-6 with TRBJ2-2; 9 bases are shared with TRBD2. The CDR3 loop spans 16 amino acids. The V gene end was trimmed by 1 base and the J gene end by 5 bases; junction bases not matched to a gene: 6. Germline V gene data show CDR1 as SGHDT and CDR2 as YYEEEE. The CDR3 spells CASSLRRGGRTGELFF. In DNA, the CDR3 is TGTGCCAGCAGCTTGAGGCGGGGGGGCCGGACCGGGGAGCTGTTTTTT.

The chain couples TRBV18 to TRBJ2-7, with TRBD1 matching 9 bases. Germline CDR1 and CDR2: KGHSH and LQKENI. The CDR3 loop spans 14 amino acids. Trimming took 4 bases from V and 3 from J; bases not matched to a gene: 4. This chain's CDR3 is CASSQPGQGYEQYF. The CDR3 DNA is TGTGCCAGCTCACAACCGGGACAGGGCTACGAGCAGTACTTC.

The chain has TRBV10-3 and TRBJ2-2; 15 nucleotides match TRBD2. After removal of 6 bases from V and 6 bases from J, the junction contained 8 bases not matched to a gene. The germline V gene has CDR1 ENHRY and CDR2 SYGVKD. The CDR3 extends over 17 amino acids. The CDR3 sequence: CAISGLAGGRFPGELFF. DNA for the CDR3: TGTGCCATCAGCGGACTAGCGGGGGGGCGATTCCCCGGGGAGCTGTTTTTT.

The V gene is TRBV5-6, the J gene TRBJ1-1; 8 bases are a match to TRBD1. The ends lost 2 bases at V and 6 bases at J; junction bases unmatched: 9. The CDR3 spans 15 residues. Germline V gene lookup returns CDR1 SGHDT and CDR2 YYEEEE. The CDR3 sequence is CASSLRTGKMAEAFF. The DNA of the CDR3 is TGTGCCAGCAGCTTACGGACAGGGAAAATGGCTGAAGCTTTCTTT.

This chain joins TRBV7-2 and TRBJ2-3; D remains ambiguous. The CDR3 extends over 11 amino acids. V lost 3 bases to trimming and J lost 6 bases, with 4 bases between them. Germline V lookup: CDR1 SGHTA, CDR2 FQGNSA. The CDR3 coding sequence is TGTGCCAGCAGCTTCGAGGATACGCAGTATTTT. Translated, it gives CASSFEDTQYF.

The CDR3 region is CASSLERIHEQYF. In nucleotides, the CDR3 is TGTGCCAGCAGCTTAGAGCGGATCCACGAGCAGTACTTC. The chain has TRBV7-2 and TRBJ2-7; D possibly corresponds to TRBD2 (5 bases). V lost 1 base and J lost 5, with 9 bases in between. This CDR3 region has 13 residues. Germline assignment: CDR1 SGHTA and CDR2 FQGNSA.

In this sample, this clone turned up a few times. The gene calls are TRBV4-3 and TRBJ1-6; 8 nucleotides align to TRBD1. The CDR3 length is 15 residues. The V gene end was trimmed by 1 base and the J gene end by 10 bases; junction bases not matched to a gene: 6. Looked up from germline, CDR1 is LGHNA and CDR2 is YSLEER. The CDR3 spells CASSQGPDRDSPLHF. The CDR3 DNA reads as TGCGCCAGCAGCCAAGGGCCGGACAGGGACTCACCCCTCCACTTT.